The rows below give T cell receptor beta chains drawn from one sample of a study of shared clonotypes between healthy human individuals. TCRdb's table, derived via immunoSEQ multiplex PCR, lists solely in-frame clones and lacks some. This table has roughly 2.1 million clones, around 93% appearing once. The sample taken for sequencing was naive CD8+ T cells from PBMCs. Receptors were obtained from a man aged 18 to 29 in good health. Some clones in this sample may be carry-over from other donors' samples. Each CDR3 is given with its conserved first and last residue.

TRBJ1-2 | TRBV5-4 | CASSFGQGGGYGYTF
TRBJ2-5 | TRBV7-9 | CASSSPVGPRTIETQYF
TRBJ2-7 | TRBV7-2 | CASSFGPSPEQYF
TRBJ1-2 | TRBV9 | CASSVTFGTPTGYTF
TRBJ2-1 | TRBV9 | CASSASHNEQFF
TRBJ2-5 | TRBV28 | CASSSPQGAEETQYF
TRBJ2-7 | TRBV6-5 | CASRSSGNYEQYF
TRBJ2-7 | TRBV7-9 | CASSTPGTGDYEQYF
TRBJ2-1 | TRBV19 | CASSIGTSGYNEQFF
TRBJ2-1 | TRBV7-9 | CASSPSRAVNEQFF
TRBJ2-2 | TRBV25-1 | CASGPGQGTLNTGELFF
TRBJ2-7 | TRBV2 | CASSPGPPYEQYF
TRBJ2-2 | TRBV6-5 | CASRPARWGGELFF
TRBJ1-1 | TRBV2 | CASSEAGALITEAFF
TRBJ1-1 | TRBV9 | CASSPRMGQTNTEAFF
TRBJ2-3 | TRBV10-2 | CASTSDRVRFGTQYF
TRBJ2-4 | TRBV19 | CASSTRRAVENIQYF
TRBJ2-1 | TRBV11-2 | CASRYRSSYNEQFF
TRBJ1-2 | TRBV7-3 | CASSLTRGEQGHGYTF
TRBJ2-3 | TRBV7-2 | CASSTLFLLGPDTQYF
TRBJ2-1 | TRBV6-1 | CASSEFSSGRWPYNEQFF
TRBJ1-1 | TRBV7-9 | CASSFRDRVEAFF
TRBJ2-4 | TRBV4-2 | CASSQGLAKNIQYF
TRBJ1-5 | TRBV21-1 | CASSRGDSHNQPQHF
TRBJ1-2 | TRBV27 | CASNREPGQMDGYTF
TRBJ2-1 | TRBV4-3 | CASSQGLAASYNEQFF
TRBJ2-7 | TRBV7-2 | CASSTTRHGSLLGEQYF
TRBJ1-5 | TRBV28 | CASSPTTGPKHQPQHF
TRBJ2-1 | TRBV9 | CASSEDLNEQFF
TRBJ2-7 | TRBV9 | CASSPPRGEQYF
TRBJ1-1 | TRBV5-8 | CASSLVTLNTEAFF
TRBJ2-7 | TRBV11-2 | CASSEGGLVRPYEQYF
TRBJ2-3 | TRBV9 | CASSARTSGALDGTQYF
TRBJ2-2 | TRBV7-9 | CASSLLGNTGELFF
TRBJ2-1 | TRBV27 | CASSWVRSSYNEQFF
TRBJ1-2 | TRBV19 | CASSDSWHSGVYGYTF
TRBJ1-4 | TRBV11-2 | CASSPDRGATNEKLFF
TRBJ2-1 | TRBV7-9 | CASSLGAGEPLPDEQFF
TRBJ1-5 | TRBV27 | CASSALAGGNQPQHF
TRBJ2-7 | TRBV9 | CASSVGRLTYEQYF
TRBJ2-1 | TRBV27 | CASSLQAGRSLSYNEQFF
TRBJ1-4 | TRBV15 | CATSRERDLANEKLFF